The clone carrying this T cell receptor beta chain occurred a few times. The data derive from a study of blood T cell repertoires in COVID-19. TCRdb's copy holds only in-frame clones and misses some; the assay was immunoSEQ multiplex PCR. Of 55,000 to 70,000 clones listed, around 87% are singletons. V trimming: 2 bases; J trimming: 2 bases; junction bases outside the gene matches: 5. Germline loops: CDR1 MGHRA, CDR2 YSYEKL. This CDR3 is 17 amino acids long. V gene TRBV4-1 combines with J gene TRBJ2-3; 12 bases line up with TRBD2. The sequencing input was peripheral blood. The sequence was collected from a woman aged 18 to 35 with acute or convalescent COVID-19. CDR3 loop: CASSQPTSGRHTDTQYF. The CDR3 DNA reads as TGCGCCAGCAGCCAACCTACTAGCGGGAGGCACACAGATACGCAGTATTTT.